The 15 T cell receptor beta chains given below trace back to one sample, sequenced in a study of T cell repertoires in cytomegalovirus infection. The antigens these receptors bind are not known. TCRdb fed the reads into MiXCR, producing one record per CDR3 protein. The sample consists of tens of thousands of distinct CDR3 sequences, 20% to 25% of them appearing once. Sequenced sample: PBMCs, sequenced either directly or after in vitro stimulation (not recorded which). The receptors come from a human donor in good health (CMV status not recorded). Some clones in this sample may be carry-over from other donors' samples.

This clonotype has only a few counts. A much larger clone differs from this one at a single base, so this may be a read error. This chain links TRBV25-1 with TRBJ2-3; D gene uncertain. This CDR3 has 11 residues. CDR1 is MGHDK, CDR2 SYGVNS, per germline. V was clipped by 4 bases and J by 5 bases, with 4 bases between them. The CDR3 is CASSGGDTQYF. CDR3 DNA: TGTGCCAGCAGTGGGGGAGATACGCAGTATTTT.

There are many counts of this clonotype. The chain recombines TRBV27 with TRBJ1-5; D gene ambiguous. Looked up from germline, CDR1 is MNHEY and CDR2 is SMNVEV (reference sequence). The CDR3 has 15 residues. With 3 bases removed from V and 2 bases from J, the gap between germline ends came to 11 bases. The chain's CDR3 is CASSFTGVGNQPQHF. CDR3 nucleotide sequence: TGTGCCAGCAGTTTTACGGGAGTAGGCAATCAGCCCCAGCATTTT.

This clonotype was picked up many times. The rearrangement links TRBV7-2 to TRBJ2-7; maybe TRBD1 (6 bases). The germline V gene encodes CDR1 SGHTA and CDR2 FQGNSA. V lost 6 bases and J lost 3, with 12 bases in between. CDR3 size: 13 residues. The CDR3 nucleotides are TGTGCCAGCAGTCATCAGGGGATCTACGAGCAGTACTTC. It codes for CASSHQGIYEQYF.

This clonotype was seen ten or more times. The chain is built from TRBV7-3 and TRBJ1-1, with 7 positions matching TRBD1. Germline V gene data show CDR1 as SGHTA and CDR2 as FQGTGA. The ends lost 3 bases at V and 0 bases at J; junction bases unmatched: 13. This CDR3 comprises 18 residues. CDR3 in DNA: TGTGCCAGCAGCTTCTCCACCGGGACAGCCGACATGAACACTGAAGCTTTCTTT. Amino acids: CASSFSTGTADMNTEAFF.

V gene TRBV7-2 combines with J gene TRBJ1-2; D may be TRBD1 (5 bases). Germline V lookup: CDR1 SGHTA, CDR2 FQGNSA. This CDR3 is built from 16 residues. V lost 3 bases and J lost 5, with 19 bases in between. In DNA form, the CDR3 reads TGTGCCAGCAGCTTTGGGGGAGATCCAAATCTTTATGGCTACACCTTC. Translating it yields CASSFGGDPNLYGYTF.

The sample holds many counts of this clonotype. The V call is TRBV7-2, the J call TRBJ2-2; the D is unclear. Germline V gene data show CDR1 as SGHTA and CDR2 as FQGNSA. V was cut by 5 bases and J by 3 bases, with 7 bases left in between. This CDR3 comprises 13 residues. This chain's CDR3 is CASSPVDTGELFF. The CDR3 region has the DNA TGTGCCAGCAGCCCTGTTGACACCGGGGAGCTGTTTTTT.

This clonotype came up many times. The rearrangement uses TRBV12-3 or TRBV12-4 and TRBJ2-1, with TRBD2 identical over 8 bases. V lost 6 bases, J lost 2 bases, and 6 bases stayed unmatched. The CDR3 covers 15 residues. DNA for the CDR3: TGTGCCAGCAGCCGTACTAGCGGAACCTACAATGAGCAGTTCTTC. This codes for CASSRTSGTYNEQFF.

Ten or more counts support this clonotype. This chain connects TRBV7-6 to TRBJ2-1, with 8 nucleotides matching TRBD1. The CDR3 length is 13 residues. Germline V gene data show CDR1 as SGHVS and CDR2 as FNYEAQ. V dropped 5 bases and J dropped 9; count of bases not matched to a gene: 6. In DNA, the CDR3 is TGTGCCAGCAGCGGGAACACAGGGGGTGAGCAGTTCTTC. Its translation is CASSGNTGGEQFF.

The chain carries TRBV7-2 and TRBJ1-2; TRBD1 might be the D (6 bases). Germline V gene data show CDR1 as SGHTA and CDR2 as FQGNSA. This CDR3 is built from 12 residues. V lost 5 bases and J lost 8, with 12 bases in between. The CDR3 loop reads CASSQGGEGYTF. DNA of the CDR3: TGTGCCAGCAGCCAAGGGGGGGAAGGCTACACCTTC. The whole variable domain, filled in from reference TRBV7-2 and TRBJ1-2, reads GAGVSQSPSNKVTEKGKDVELRCDPISGHTALYWYRQSLGQGLEFLIYFQGNSAPDKSGLPSDRFSAERTGGSVSTLTIQRTQQEDSAVYLCASSQGGEGYTFGSGTRLTVV.

This clonotype appeared many times. V usage is TRBV15 and J usage is TRBJ2-1; D gene ambiguous. The CDR3 sequence is 14 residues long. V lost 2 bases to trimming and J lost 8 bases, with 13 bases between them. Germline V gives CDR1 LNHNV, CDR2 YYDKDF (reference sequence). The CDR3 protein is CATSRNTNSDEQFF. For the CDR3, the DNA is TGTGCCACCAGCAGAAACACTAACTCGGATGAGCAGTTCTTC.

The sample holds a few counts of this clonotype. The chain recombines TRBV6-2 or TRBV6-3 with TRBJ2-1, with 12 positions matching TRBD2. With 7 bases clipped from V and 7 bases from J, the junction kept 8 bases outside the gene matches. CDR3 length equals 15 residues. Germline V gives CDR1 MNHEY, CDR2 SVGEGT. The CDR3 DNA sequence: TGTGCCAGCATTCTAGGACTAGCGGGACCTAATGAGCAGTTCTTC. Translation gives CASILGLAGPNEQFF.

In this sample, this clonotype turned up many times. This chain connects TRBV10-3 to TRBJ2-3, with 10 positions matching TRBD2. CDR3 size: 15 residues. In germline, CDR1 is ENHRY, CDR2 SYGVKD. Trimming removed 10 bases from V and 6 bases from J; junction bases left unmatched: 13. As DNA, the CDR3 is TGTGCCACAAACCCGGGGCTAGCGGGGGTGGATACGCAGTATTTT. This gives the protein CATNPGLAGVDTQYF.

This rearrangement joins TRBV12-3 or TRBV12-4 to TRBJ2-2; possibly TRBD2 for D (6 bases). Trimming cost V 0 bases and J 4 bases, with 9 bases left between them. The CDR3 extends over 15 amino acids. CDR3 loop: CASSLAGGVTGELFF. CDR3 nucleotide sequence: TGTGCCAGCAGTTTAGCGGGAGGAGTCACCGGGGAGCTGTTTTTT.

This clonotype is medium-sized. The chain couples TRBV7-8 to TRBJ2-1; D uncertain. Germline loops: CDR1 SGHVS, CDR2 FQNEAQ. The V gene lost 0 bases and the J gene lost 7 bases, with 10 bases spanning the gap. The CDR3 is made up of 14 amino acids. The chain's CDR3 is CASSLAFRTNEQFF. CDR3 in DNA: TGTGCCAGCAGCTTAGCGTTCAGGACGAATGAGCAGTTCTTC.

The J gene is TRBJ1-5, the V gene TRBV12-3 or TRBV12-4, with D uncertain. With 5 bases removed from V and 5 bases from J, the gap between germline ends came to 7 bases. The CDR3 has 12 residues. CDR3 DNA sequence: TGTGCCAGCAGTCCCCTGGATCAGCCCCAGCATTTT. Amino acids: CASSPLDQPQHF.